The 16 T cell receptor beta chains below all came from one sample that was sequenced in a study of regulatory T cells in long-lasting Graves disease (dated by TCRdb to about 2021). According to the study, the label for this sample's time point signals: persistent/refractory GD, antithyroid drugs over 5 years with positive TRAb. For both TCR sequencing and RNA sequencing, RNA was extracted from PBMCs in TRIzol. The library was produced with multiplex PCR. The listed sequencing device is Illumina HiSeq 4000. CDR3 regions were amplified by Arm-PCR with iRepertoire HTBI primers to construct TCR beta libraries. TCRdb's own reprocessing of the public reads used fastp at Q25 and MiXCR and kept productive beta chains. Each entry merges the rows of one CDR3 protein and shows their most common DNA and genes. Counted in this sample were 310,000 or so distinct CDR3 sequences; 20% to 25% of them appeared once. The ten largest clones represent more than 50% of the sample.

The material was peripheral blood mononuclear cells (PBMCs), obtained when the disease was refractory, from a patient treated with antithyroid drugs. The receptors here all came from a female donor with Graves disease.

The chain has TRBV20-1 and TRBJ1-2, with 8 bases lining up with TRBD1. The germline gives CDR1 DFQATT, CDR2 SNEGSKA (reference sequence). The CDR3 consists of 14 residues. Trimming took 5 bases from V and 4 from J; bases not matched to a gene: 9. This CDR3 reads CSAQGQGHGYGYTF. The CDR3 DNA sequence: TGCAGTGCTCAAGGACAGGGACACGGCTATGGCTACACCTTC.

The V and J genes are TRBV7-8 and TRBJ1-6; 9 nucleotides line up with TRBD1. V was clipped by 3 bases and J by 7 bases; unmatched bases: 1. This CDR3 comprises 14 residues. Germline lookup yields CDR1 SGHVS and CDR2 FQNEAQ. CDR3 in amino acids: CASSFGTGNSPLHF. The CDR3 bases are TGTGCCAGCAGCTTTGGGACAGGGAATTCACCCCTCCACTTT.

This clonotype has at least ten counts. V is TRBV5-1 and J is TRBJ2-7; 10 nucleotides line up with TRBD2. The CDR3 is 14 residues long. The J segment lost 5 bases and the V segment lost 2 bases, leaving 4 bases of the junction unmatched. Looked up from germline, CDR1 is SGHRS and CDR2 is YFSETQ. The DNA of the CDR3 is TGCGCCAGCAGCTTAGCGGGAGGGCGACACGAGCAGTACTTC. It specifies CASSLAGGRHEQYF.

Regarding this clonotype: A clone one base away is much larger, so this may be a read error. The CDR3: CAGQGSRIPYEQYF. CDR3 sequence (DNA): TGTGCCGGCCAGGGATCTCGGATCCCCTACGAGCAGTACTTC. This chain connects TRBV6-1 to TRBJ2-7, with D maybe TRBD1 (5 bases). Germline CDR1 is MNHNS and CDR2 is SASEGT. V lost 11 bases to trimming and J lost 2 bases, with 19 bases between them. CDR3 size: 14 residues.

This clonotype was counted many times. V is TRBV7-2 and J is TRBJ1-5; D call uncertain. The CDR3 contains 14 residues. The V end was cut by 1 base, the J end by 0 bases, with 4 bases between. Germline V gene lookup returns CDR1 SGHTA and CDR2 FQGNSA. CDR3: CASSLGISNQPQHF. The CDR3 DNA follows: TGTGCCAGCAGCTTAGGCATTAGCAATCAGCCCCAGCATTTT.

This clonotype came up many times. The genes are TRBV12-3 or TRBV12-4 and TRBJ1-2; D may be TRBD1 (6 bases). Deletions cut 6 bases from V and 10 bases from J, with 21 bases between. CDR3 length equals 14 residues. The CDR3 nucleotides read TGTGCCAGCAGCCAAGGGGGAAGTGCGGGGGCCTACACCTTC. Its protein is CASSQGGSAGAYTF.

This clonotype was observed at least ten times. The rearrangement uses TRBV2 and TRBJ1-2; TRBD1 matches 7 bases. There are 15 residues in the CDR3. V was clipped by 6 bases and J by 4 bases; unmatched bases: 11. The germline gives CDR1 SNHLY, CDR2 FYNNEI. The chain's CDR3 is CASRRGQERSYGYTF. Here the CDR3 DNA reads TGTGCCAGCAGAAGAGGACAGGAGCGTTCCTATGGCTACACCTTC.

As regards this clonotype: A much larger clone differs by one base, so this may be a read error. CDR3: CASSSPTGGSHKETRYF. CDR3 DNA sequence: TGTGCCAGCAGTTCGCCGACCGGCGGGTCGCATAAAGAGACCCGGTACTTC. V gene TRBV28 combines with J gene TRBJ2-5, with D possibly being TRBD2 (5 bases). Germline V gene sequence: CDR1 MDHEN, CDR2 SYDVKM. The CDR3 covers 17 residues.

There are a few counts of this clonotype. The chain links TRBV11-2 to TRBJ2-2, with 9 positions matching TRBD1. Per germline, CDR1 SGHAT and CDR2 FQNNGV. This CDR3 has 18 amino acids. V trimming: 3 bases; J trimming: 2 bases; junction bases outside the gene matches: 10. Here the CDR3 reads CASSFGDRASKNTGELFF. In DNA form, the CDR3 reads TGTGCCAGCAGCTTCGGGGACAGGGCATCAAAAAACACCGGGGAGCTGTTTTTT.

This chain uses TRBV7-2 with TRBJ1-2; 7 bases are shared with TRBD1. V trimming: 5 bases; J trimming: 7 bases; junction bases outside the gene matches: 10. The CDR3 has 14 amino acids. Germline V CDR1 and CDR2: SGHTA, FQGNSA. The CDR3 DNA sequence: TGTGCCAGCAGCCCCCAGACAGGGATGAGTGGCTACACCTTC. This sequence encodes CASSPQTGMSGYTF.

A word on this clonotype: An end of the junction does not agree with germline; a read error may underlie this. The V call is TRBV2, the J call TRBJ1-5; tentative D call: TRBD1 (6 bases). The CDR3 runs to 15 residues. Germline V gives CDR1 SNHLY, CDR2 FYNNEI. The CDR3 loop reads CASTQGPTGNQLQHF. CDR3 bases: TGTGCCAGCACCCAAGGTCCTACAGGGAATCAGCTCCAGCATTTT. Full variable domain (rest looked up from reference TRBV2 and TRBJ1-5): EPEVTQTPSHQVTQMGQEVILRCVPISNHLYFYWYRQILGQKVEFLVSFYNNEISEKSEIFDDQFSVERPDGSNFTLKIRSTKLEDSAMYFCASTQGPTGNQLQHFGDGTRLSIL.

This clonotype has a single count. Here the CDR3 DNA reads TGTGCCAGTAGTATTGTTGCCTGGACGGCTGGCGGGAGAGAAGAGACCCAGTACTTC. Protein sequence: CASSIVAWTAGGREETQYF. The chain carries TRBV19 and TRBJ2-5, with 7 positions matching TRBD2. Germline CDR1 reads LNHDA; CDR2 reads SQIVND (reference sequence). The CDR3 covers 19 residues. Trimming took 3 bases from V and 3 from J; bases not matched to a gene: 19.

This clonotype was observed once. Given a much more abundant clone one base away, this may be a read error. The V gene is TRBV27, the J gene TRBJ2-2, with D maybe TRBD1 (6 bases). The CDR3 spans 13 residues. The germline CDR1 and CDR2 sequences are MNHEY and SMNVEV (reference sequence). The ends were cut back, 6 bases at V and 6 bases at J, with 11 bases in the middle. The CDR3 coding sequence is TGTGCCAGCAGCACAGGGAAGTCCGGGGAGCTGTTTTTT. It codes for CASSTGKSGELFF.

This clonotype was observed a handful of times. This chain links TRBV7-9 with TRBJ1-1; TRBD1 is a possible D gene (5 bases). Between the trimmed V and J ends, which lost 5 bases and 3 bases, there was a span of 16 bases. In germline, CDR1 is SEHNR, CDR2 FQNEAQ (reference sequence). The CDR3 sequence is 15 residues long. The chain's CDR3 is CASSRRDVGDTEAFF. The CDR3 coding sequence is TGTGCCAGCAGCCGTCGGGACGTTGGGGACACTGAAGCTTTCTTT.

The chain uses TRBV12-3 or TRBV12-4 and TRBJ2-3, with 9 bases aligning to TRBD1. CDR3 length: 15 amino acids. Trimming cost V 6 bases and J 8 bases; bases outside gene matches: 12. The CDR3 DNA reads TGTGCCAGCAGCCTCTCCGGGACAGGGTTAGGTACGCAGTATTTT. This translates into CASSLSGTGLGTQYF.

V and J are TRBV9 and TRBJ2-5, with 8 bases fitting TRBD2. CDR1 is SGDLS, CDR2 YYNGEE, per germline. The V gene end was trimmed by 3 bases and the J gene end by 1 base; junction bases not matched to a gene: 2. The CDR3 totals 14 residues. The CDR3 nucleotides read TGTGCCAGCAGCGCGGGGGGGCGCCAAGAGACCCAGTACTTC. It is translated as CASSAGGRQETQYF.